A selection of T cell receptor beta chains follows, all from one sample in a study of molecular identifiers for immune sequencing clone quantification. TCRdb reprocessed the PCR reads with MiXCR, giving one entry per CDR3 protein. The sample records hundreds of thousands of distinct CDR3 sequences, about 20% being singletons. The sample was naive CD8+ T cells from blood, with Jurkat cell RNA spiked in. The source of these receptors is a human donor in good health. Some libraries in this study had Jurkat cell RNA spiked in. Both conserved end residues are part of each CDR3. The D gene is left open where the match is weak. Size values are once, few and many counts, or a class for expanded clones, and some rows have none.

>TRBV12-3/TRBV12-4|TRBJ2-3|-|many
CASNFGGGTDTQYF
TGTGCCAGCAATTTTGGGGGAGGCACAGATACGCAGTATTTT
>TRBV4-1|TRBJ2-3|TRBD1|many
CASSPPGQGWQYF
TGCGCCAGCAGCCCACCCGGACAGGGTTGGCAGTATTTT
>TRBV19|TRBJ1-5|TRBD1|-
CASQIQGLGNQPQHF
TGTGCCAGCCAAATACAGGGGTTGGGCAATCAGCCCCAGCATTTT
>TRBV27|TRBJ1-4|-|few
CASRDTGTREKLFF
TGTGCCAGCAGAGATACAGGGACTCGTGAAAAACTGTTTTTT
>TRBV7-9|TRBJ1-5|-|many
CASSLGRGNQPQHF
TGTGCCAGCAGCCTGGGACGGGGCAATCAGCCCCAGCATTTT
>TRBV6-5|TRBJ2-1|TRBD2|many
CASSLTSGAAYNEQFF
TGTGCCAGCAGTCTGACTAGCGGGGCAGCCTACAATGAGCAGTTCTTC
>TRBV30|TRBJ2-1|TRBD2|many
CAWVRTSPYNEQFF
TGTGCCTGGGTCCGGACTAGCCCCTACAATGAGCAGTTCTTC
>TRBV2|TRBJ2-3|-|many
CASSDGDPLWYF
TGTGCCAGCAGTGATGGGGACCCGCTTTGGTATTTT
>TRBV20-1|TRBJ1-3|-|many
CSARGTNSGNTIYF
TGCAGTGCTAGGGGGACCAACTCTGGAAACACCATATATTTT
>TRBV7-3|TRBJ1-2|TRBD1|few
CASSQTGAVEGYTF
TGTGCCAGCAGCCAGACAGGGGCTGTAGAGGGCTACACCTTC
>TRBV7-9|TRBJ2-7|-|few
CASSGRKNEQYF
TGTGCCAGCAGCGGCAGGAAGAACGAGCAGTACTTC
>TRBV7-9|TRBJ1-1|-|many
CASSSYIHTEAFF
TGTGCCAGCAGCTCCTACATTCACACTGAAGCTTTCTTT
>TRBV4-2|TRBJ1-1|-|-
CASSQEEGGFGENTEAFF
TGTGCCAGCAGCCAAGAAGAGGGGGGGTTCGGGGAGAACACTGAAGCTTTCTTT
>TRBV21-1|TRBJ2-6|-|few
CASSSDNTGPGANVLTF
TGTGCCAGCAGCAGCGATAATACAGGTCCCGGGGCCAACGTCCTGACTTTC
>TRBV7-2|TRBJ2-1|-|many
CASSPDFNEQFF
TGTGCCAGCAGCCCGGACTTCAATGAGCAGTTCTTC
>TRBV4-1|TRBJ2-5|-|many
CASSQTGLETQYF
TGCGCCAGCAGCCAAACAGGGTTAGAGACCCAGTACTTC
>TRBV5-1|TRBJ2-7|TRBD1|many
CASSRDRVVDEQYF
TGCGCCAGCAGTCGGGACAGGGTTGTAGACGAGCAGTACTTC
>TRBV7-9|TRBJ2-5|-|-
CASSRLEQETQYF
TGTGCCAGCAGCCGGTTAGAGCAAGAGACCCAGTACTTC
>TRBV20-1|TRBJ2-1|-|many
CSAIWTNYNEQFF
TGCAGTGCTATTTGGACTAACTACAATGAGCAGTTCTTC
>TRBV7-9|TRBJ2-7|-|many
CASSQHREGAYEQYF
TGTGCCAGCAGCCAGCACAGGGAGGGAGCCTACGAGCAGTACTTC
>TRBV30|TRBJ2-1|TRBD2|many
CAWSWASGANEQFF
TGTGCCTGGAGTTGGGCTAGCGGGGCCAATGAGCAGTTCTTC
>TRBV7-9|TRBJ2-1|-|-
CASSGRGAYNEQFF
TGTGCCAGCAGCGGCAGGGGGGCCTACAATGAGCAGTTCTTC
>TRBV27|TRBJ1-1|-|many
CASGDGGTEAFF
TGTGCCAGCGGAGACGGCGGGACTGAAGCTTTCTTT
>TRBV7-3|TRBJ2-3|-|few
CASSPGSGGPTDTQYF
TGTGCCAGCAGCCCGGGGAGCGGAGGCCCCACAGATACGCAGTATTTT
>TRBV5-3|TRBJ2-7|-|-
CASGLFSIWDEQYF
TGTGCCAGCGGCTTGTTCAGTATTTGGGATGAGCAGTACTTC
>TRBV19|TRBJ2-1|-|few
CASSPFSGSYNEQFF
TGTGCCAGTAGCCCCTTCTCCGGGAGCTACAATGAGCAGTTCTTC
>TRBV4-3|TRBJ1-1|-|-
CASSQDSEGNTEAFF
TGCGCCAGCAGCCAAGATTCCGAGGGGAACACTGAAGCTTTCTTT
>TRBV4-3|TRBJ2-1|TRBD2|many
CASSQTGLAGSAQFF
TGCGCCAGCAGCCAAACGGGACTAGCGGGGTCGGCGCAGTTCTTC
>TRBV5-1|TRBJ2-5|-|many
CASSFWQGKSETQYF
TGCGCCAGCAGCTTTTGGCAGGGGAAGTCAGAGACCCAGTACTTC
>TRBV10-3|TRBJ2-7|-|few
CAISERAGANYEQYF
TGTGCCATCAGTGAGAGGGCAGGGGCGAACTACGAGCAGTACTTC
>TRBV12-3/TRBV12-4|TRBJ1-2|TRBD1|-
CASSTHGTVYGYTF
TGTGCCAGCAGTACTCACGGGACAGTCTATGGCTACACCTTC
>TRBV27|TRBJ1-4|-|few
CASSSAGRVWEKLFF
TGTGCCAGCAGTTCTGCAGGGAGGGTTTGGGAAAAACTGTTTTTT
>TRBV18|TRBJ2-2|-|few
CASSTPGTTGELFF
TGTGCCAGCTCAACTCCCGGGACCACCGGGGAGCTGTTTTTT
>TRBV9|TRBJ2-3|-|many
CASSAGAGGDTQYF
TGTGCCAGCAGCGCGGGGGCCGGGGGAGATACGCAGTATTTT
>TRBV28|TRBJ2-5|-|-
CASSLSVPETQYF
TGTGCCAGCAGTTTGAGTGTCCCAGAGACCCAGTACTTC
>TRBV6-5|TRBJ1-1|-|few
CASSYSIANTEAFF
TGTGCCAGCAGTTACTCGATTGCGAACACTGAAGCTTTCTTT
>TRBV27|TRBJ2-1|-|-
CASSLLANTYNEQFF
TGTGCCAGCAGTTTATTAGCGAATACCTACAATGAGCAGTTCTTC
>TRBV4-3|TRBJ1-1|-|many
CASSSPENTEAFF
TGCGCCAGCAGTTCGCCAGAGAACACTGAAGCTTTCTTT
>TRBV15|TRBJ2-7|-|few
CATSRGGLNWEQYF
TGTGCCACCAGCAGGGGAGGACTCAACTGGGAGCAGTACTTC
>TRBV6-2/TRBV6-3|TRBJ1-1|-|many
CASSYYRRTEAFF
TGTGCCAGCAGTTACTACCGCAGGACTGAAGCTTTCTTT
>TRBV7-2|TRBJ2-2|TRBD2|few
CASSFSIRGENTGELFF
TGTGCCAGCAGCTTCAGTATACGGGGGGAGAACACCGGGGAGCTGTTTTTT
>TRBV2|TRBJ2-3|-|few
CASRAGGAGTDTQYF
TGTGCCAGCAGGGCTGGCGGGGCGGGCACAGATACGCAGTATTTT
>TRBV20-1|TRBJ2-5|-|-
CSARVLYEETQYF
TGCAGTGCTAGAGTCCTCTACGAAGAGACCCAGTACTTC
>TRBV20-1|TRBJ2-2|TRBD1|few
CSAAGTGFRTGELFF
TGCAGTGCGGCCGGGACAGGGTTTCGCACCGGGGAGCTGTTTTTT
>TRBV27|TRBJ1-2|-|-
CASSFLSSRGGSGVDYTF
TGTGCCAGCAGTTTTCTCTCGAGTCGGGGGGGCTCGGGTGTAGACTACACCTTC